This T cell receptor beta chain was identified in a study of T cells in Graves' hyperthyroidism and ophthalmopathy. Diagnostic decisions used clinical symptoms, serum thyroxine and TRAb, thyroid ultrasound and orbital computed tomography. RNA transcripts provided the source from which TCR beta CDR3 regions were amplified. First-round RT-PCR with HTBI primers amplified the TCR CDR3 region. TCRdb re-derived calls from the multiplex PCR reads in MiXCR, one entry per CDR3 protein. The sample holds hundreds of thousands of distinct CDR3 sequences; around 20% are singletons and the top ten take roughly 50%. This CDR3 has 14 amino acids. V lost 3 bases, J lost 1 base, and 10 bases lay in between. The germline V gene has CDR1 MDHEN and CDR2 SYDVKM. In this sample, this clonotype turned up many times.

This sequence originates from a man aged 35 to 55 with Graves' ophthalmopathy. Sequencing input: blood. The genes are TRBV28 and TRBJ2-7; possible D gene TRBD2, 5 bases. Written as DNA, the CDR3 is TGTGCCAGCAGTTTGAGGGTCCGATCCTACGAGCAGTACTTC. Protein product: CASSLRVRSYEQYF.